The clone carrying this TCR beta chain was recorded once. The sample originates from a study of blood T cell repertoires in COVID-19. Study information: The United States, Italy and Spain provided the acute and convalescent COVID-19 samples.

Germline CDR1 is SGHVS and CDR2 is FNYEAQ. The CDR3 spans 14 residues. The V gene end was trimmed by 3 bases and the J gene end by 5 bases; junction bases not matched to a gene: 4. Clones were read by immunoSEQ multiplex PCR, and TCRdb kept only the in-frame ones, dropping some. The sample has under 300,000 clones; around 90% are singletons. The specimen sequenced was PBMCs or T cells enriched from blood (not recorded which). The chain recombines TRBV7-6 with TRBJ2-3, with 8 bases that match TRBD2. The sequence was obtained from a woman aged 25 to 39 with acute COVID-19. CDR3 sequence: CASSLGLGEDTQYF. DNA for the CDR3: TGTGCCAGCAGCTTGGGACTAGGAGAAGATACGCAGTATTTT.